The present T cell receptor (beta chain) was sequenced within a study of T cell responses to AZD1222 COVID-19 vaccine. General study points: Receipt of two AZD1222 doses was followed by a rise in Spike-specific TCR breadth and depth. Reportedly, nearly half the spike-specific TCRs target unmutated variant regions. White British ancestry dominated among donors, who included more females, and clonal diversity was possibly underestimated. Baseline testing showed seropositivity in only a handful of AZD1222 recipients.

Only in-frame clones appear in the TCRdb table, and some are missing; sequencing was by immunoSEQ multiplex PCR. In the table there are 150,000 or so clones, roughly nine tenths of which are singletons. Germline V gene data show CDR1 as KGHDR and CDR2 as SFDVKD. With 1 base clipped from V and 4 bases from J, the junction kept 5 bases outside the gene matches. The CDR3 is 16 amino acids. To note about this clone: Its antigen is currently unknown.

This TCR derives from an adult in good health. This chain joins TRBV24-1 and TRBJ1-3, with 8 bases fitting TRBD1. The sequencing used peripheral blood, collected on day 0 of AZD1222 vaccination. CDR3 sequence: CATSDFGQGTGNTIYF. CDR3 DNA sequence: TGTGCCACCAGTGATTTCGGACAGGGAACAGGAAACACCATATATTTT.